This T cell receptor beta chain was identified in a study of spatial heterogeneity in lung cancer. Findings and caveats of the study: In tumors, expanded intratumoral alpha and beta TCR counts tracked mutation counts.

Turning to this clonotype: Its antigen remains unidentified.

Noted time point: sample taken at primary tumor resection. The CDR3 has 15 residues. Germline V gene data show CDR1 as MNHEY and CDR2 as SMNVEV (reference sequence). Trimming took off 5 bases at V and 7 bases at J, with 17 bases between the two ends. TCRdb called the 5' RACE reads again in MiXCR, with one record for every CDR3 protein. The table shows more than 650 distinct CDR3 sequences, with 16% occurring only once. This clonotype was sampled from a male donor with early-stage non-small cell lung cancer. The genes are TRBV27 and TRBJ2-2, with D unclear. The sample was lung tumor tissue, taken at surgery. CDR3 coding DNA: TGTGCCAGCAGTCCCACTCCACAATTCAGCGGGGAGCTGTTTTTT. Translated: CASSPTPQFSGELFF.